This T cell receptor beta chain was observed in a study of spatial heterogeneity in lung cancer. A single count supports this clonotype. Its cognate antigen is unknown. Study outcomes and limitations: Higher tumor mutation counts went along with higher counts of expanded intratumoral alpha and beta TCRs.

CDR3 length equals 13 residues. The germline V gene has CDR1 MNHEY and CDR2 SVGEGT. The ends were cut back, 6 bases at V and 7 bases at J, with 14 bases in the middle. TCRdb fed the 5' RACE reads into MiXCR, producing one record per CDR3 protein. The sample consists of under 20,000 distinct CDR3 sequences, 6% to 7% of them appearing once. The time point was: sample taken at primary tumor resection. Whole RNA obtained from tumor, nontumor lung or frozen PBMC underwent sequencing without sorting. The chain combines TRBV6-2 or TRBV6-3 with TRBJ2-3; no firm D call. The material was lung tumor tissue, obtained at surgery. This clonotype was sampled from a male donor with early-stage non-small cell lung cancer. The CDR3 coding sequence is TGTGCCAGCAGGACTCCGGGCTCATATACGCAGTATTTT. Its protein is CASRTPGSYTQYF.